Following are 26 T cell receptor beta chains from one sample sequenced in a study of cytomegalovirus exposure and HLA in healthy donors. The PCR employed 60 Vbeta primers together with 13 Jbeta primers. Produced via immunoSEQ multiplex PCR; TCRdb's table is partial and in-frame only. This sample yields under 250,000 clones, of which approximately 80% are seen a single time; approximately 8.4% belongs to the top ten. Sequenced sample: PBMCs. The source of these receptors is a woman in her sixties or seventies in good health and CMV-seropositive.

The gene calls are TRBV27 and TRBJ1-1; the D is unclear. V gave up 2 bases and J gave up 1 base, with 5 bases separating them. The CDR3 contains 13 residues. The V gene's germline CDR1 is MNHEY and CDR2 SMNVEV (reference sequence). CDR3 residues: CASSLMRNTEAFF. In DNA form, the CDR3 reads TGTGCCAGCAGTTTAATGCGGAACACTGAAGCTTTCTTT.

The chain has TRBV7-2 and TRBJ1-6, with D tentatively TRBD1 (6 bases). This CDR3 spans 12 amino acids. Germline CDR1 SGHTA, CDR2 FQGNSA. Between the trimmed V and J ends, which lost 5 bases and 11 bases, there was a span of 10 bases. CDR3 bases: TGTGCCAGCAGCCATGGACAGCCACCCCTCCACTTT. Protein: CASSHGQPPLHF.

This chain uses TRBV1 with TRBJ2-3; the table gives TRBD2 as D, unverified against the DNA. TRBV1 is flagged as a pseudogene. The CDR3 sequence is 14 residues long. CDR3 loop: CTSSQIAGTDTQYF. The DNA of the CDR3 is TGCACCAGCAGCCAGATAGCGGGGACAGATACGCAGTATTTT.

Only one count was recorded for this clone. The chain is built from TRBV7-3 and TRBJ2-7, with TRBD1 matching over 9 bases. In germline, CDR1 is SGHTA, CDR2 FQGTGA. The trim removed 5 bases at V and 3 bases at J, leaving 8 bases unmatched. The CDR3 covers 15 residues. The CDR3 sequence: CASSPTGTGYYEQYF. In DNA form, the CDR3 reads TGTGCCAGCAGCCCCACTGGGACAGGGTACTACGAGCAGTACTTC.

The chain has TRBV9 and TRBJ2-7, with D perhaps TRBD2 (6 bases). This CDR3 contains 16 residues. V was trimmed by 0 bases and J by 7 bases, leaving 20 bases between them. Germline assignment: CDR1 SGDLS and CDR2 YYNGEE. The CDR3: CASSVDSGRDPGEQYF. The DNA of the CDR3 is TGTGCCAGCAGCGTAGATAGTGGGCGGGACCCCGGGGAGCAGTACTTC.

V and J are TRBV6-1 and TRBJ2-1; no firm D call. Per the germline V gene, CDR1 is MNHNS and CDR2 is SASEGT. Trimming stripped 1 base from V and 9 bases from J, with 16 bases between. This CDR3 is 15 amino acids long. The CDR3 here is CASSEEGVAHGEQFF. The CDR3 DNA follows: TGTGCCAGCAGTGAAGAAGGTGTAGCCCACGGTGAGCAGTTCTTC.

This clone has just a few counts. In the same sample, other DNA sequences code for this CDR3. V is TRBV6-1 and J is TRBJ1-1, with D uncertain. V was trimmed by 2 bases and J by 2 bases, leaving 6 bases between them. This CDR3 is 13 amino acids long. Germline CDR1 is MNHNS and CDR2 is SASEGT. CDR3 nucleotide sequence: TGTGCCAGCAGTGAAAACAGAAACACTGAAGCTTTCTTT. This codes for CASSENRNTEAFF.

The J gene is TRBJ2-1, the V gene TRBV14, with TRBD2 identical over 12 bases. The CDR3 loop spans 13 amino acids. Trimming took 6 bases from V and 13 from J; bases not matched to a gene: 7. The V gene's germline CDR1 is SGHDN and CDR2 FVKESK. CDR3 residues: CASRYGLAGSQFF. CDR3 DNA sequence: TGTGCCAGCAGATACGGACTAGCGGGGTCTCAGTTCTTC.

This chain connects TRBV5-6 to TRBJ1-6, with D possibly matching TRBD1 (6 bases). The CDR3 has 16 amino acids. Between the trimmed V and J ends, which lost 5 bases and 5 bases, there was a span of 17 bases. Germline values: CDR1 SGHDT, CDR2 YYEEEE. This CDR3 reads CASSIYPGQNNSPLHF. In nucleotides, the CDR3 is TGTGCCAGCAGTATATACCCCGGACAGAATAATTCACCCCTCCACTTT.

The chain has TRBV11-1 and TRBJ2-1, with 14 nucleotides matching TRBD2. From germline, CDR1 is SGHAT and CDR2 FQDESV (reference sequence). V shed 5 bases, J shed 2 bases, and the junction held 5 bases outside the gene matches. The CDR3 extends over 17 amino acids. CDR3 DNA sequence: TGTGCCAGCAGCCGGACTAGCGGGAGGCCGCCCTACAATGAGCAGTTCTTC. Translation: CASSRTSGRPPYNEQFF.

About this clone: The sample carries other DNA sequences with the same CDR3. The rearrangement joins TRBV2 to TRBJ1-4; 8 bases align to TRBD1. The germline CDR1 and CDR2 sequences are SNHLY and FYNNEI. There are 14 residues in the CDR3. V trimming: 6 bases; J trimming: 8 bases; junction bases outside the gene matches: 8. For the CDR3, the DNA is TGTGCCAGCAGGGACAGGGTTGGGAGCGAAAAACTGTTTTTT. Translation gives CASRDRVGSEKLFF.

The chain links TRBV27 to TRBJ2-5, with 12 bases identical to TRBD2. J lost 5 bases, V lost 3 bases, and 7 bases had no gene match. Germline V gene lookup returns CDR1 MNHEY and CDR2 SMNVEV (reference sequence). The CDR3 totals 16 residues. The CDR3 loop reads CASSLSSGRVHETQYF. The DNA for the CDR3 is TGTGCCAGCAGTTTGTCTAGCGGGAGGGTCCACGAGACCCAGTACTTC.

The J gene is TRBJ2-1, the V gene TRBV2; the match to TRBD2 covers 10 bases. Germline assignment: CDR1 SNHLY and CDR2 FYNNEI. CDR3 length equals 15 residues. Trimming at V came to 6 bases and at J to 7 bases, leaving 9 bases not matched to a gene. In DNA form, the CDR3 reads TGTGCCAGCAGCTCCCCTAGCGGGAGTGGGAATGAGCAGTTCTTC. This sequence encodes CASSSPSGSGNEQFF.

This chain connects TRBV7-6 to TRBJ2-1; TRBD2 matches at 7 bases. Germline trimming cut 6 bases from V and 9 bases from J; bases unmatched to any gene: 14. CDR3 length: 15 residues. Per germline, CDR1 SGHVS and CDR2 FNYEAQ. The CDR3 nucleotides are TGTGCCAGCAGGCCCATGGGGCTAGAGCGGGGTGAGCAGTTCTTC. Translated: CASRPMGLERGEQFF.

V is TRBV6-1 and J is TRBJ1-1; TRBD1 matches at 9 bases. Germline V CDR1 and CDR2: MNHNS, SASEGT. The CDR3 covers 12 residues. With V trimmed by 7 bases and J by 11 bases, 8 bases remained unmatched. The DNA for the CDR3 is TGTGCCAGCACTCTCGACAGGGGGGTCGCTTTCTTT. It translates to CASTLDRGVAFF.

The chain couples TRBV4-1 to TRBJ2-3; 7 bases fit TRBD2. CDR3 length: 13 amino acids. Germline lookup yields CDR1 MGHRA and CDR2 YSYEKL. Here the CDR3 DNA reads TGCGCTACACGAAGCGGGATAGGAGATACGCAGTATTTT. This codes for CATRSGIGDTQYF.

This clone was detected only once. The chain combines TRBV7-9 with TRBJ2-7; a weak D match, TRBD1 (5 bases). Trimming left V 6 bases short and J 1 base short, with 19 bases between. CDR1 is SEHNR and CDR2 is FQNEAQ in the germline V gene (reference sequence). The CDR3 is 16 residues long. Here the CDR3 reads CASSSSVPGISYEQYF. The CDR3, as DNA: TGTGCCAGCAGTTCGTCCGTTCCAGGGATATCCTACGAGCAGTACTTC.

The chain carries TRBV6-5 and TRBJ2-7; 7 nucleotides agree with TRBD2. Germline loops: CDR1 MNHEY, CDR2 SVGAGI. The CDR3 extends over 14 amino acids. V dropped 6 bases and J dropped 4; count of bases not matched to a gene: 9. CDR3 sequence: CASRLGEGIYEQYF. CDR3 nucleotides: TGTGCCAGCAGGTTGGGGGAGGGTATTTACGAGCAGTACTTC.

The chain employs TRBV5-4 and TRBJ2-1, with 9 bases fitting TRBD2. The ends lost 4 bases at V and 8 bases at J; junction bases unmatched: 4. CDR1 and CDR2 (germline): SGHNT, YYREEE (reference sequence). The CDR3 extends over 13 amino acids. The CDR3 loop reads CASSPSGMDEQFF. DNA for the CDR3: TGTGCCAGCAGCCCTAGCGGGATGGATGAGCAGTTCTTC.

The chain recombines TRBV28 with TRBJ1-1, with D hard to call. The V and J ends lost 10 bases and 6 bases respectively, with 15 bases between them. CDR3 size: 12 residues. CDR1 is MDHEN and CDR2 is SYDVKM in the germline V gene. The CDR3 DNA reads as TGTGCCACCCTCGGCCGAGGCGCTGAAGCTTTCTTT. This translates into CATLGRGAEAFF.

DNA of the CDR3: TGTGCCAGCAGCTTAGACCCGACAGGTGAGCAGTTCTTC. This translates into CASSLDPTGEQFF. V usage is TRBV11-1 and J usage is TRBJ2-1; a possible D gene is TRBD1 (6 bases). The V end was cut by 1 base, the J end by 9 bases, with 10 bases between. Germline V CDR1 and CDR2: SGHAT, FQDESV (reference sequence). This CDR3 is 13 amino acids long.

The chain joins TRBV11-2 to TRBJ2-7; 9 bases agree with TRBD1. The CDR3 runs 16 residues. J lost 7 bases, V lost 4 bases, and 14 bases had no gene match. The germline gives CDR1 SGHAT, CDR2 FQNNGV. The DNA for the CDR3 is TGTGCCAGCAGCTCCATACTAAGGACAGGGGAGGGGGAGCAGTACTTC. Encoded protein: CASSSILRTGEGEQYF.

V is TRBV14 and J is TRBJ1-2, with D possibly matching TRBD1 (5 bases). CDR1 is SGHDN, CDR2 FVKESK, per germline. CDR3 size: 13 residues. The V end was cut by 3 bases, the J end by 4 bases, with 9 bases between. CDR3 coding DNA: TGTGCCAGCAGCCAGGACATACGCTATGGCTACACCTTC. Translating gives CASSQDIRYGYTF.

This sequence joins TRBV10-1 and TRBJ2-1; 7 positions agree with TRBD1. The CDR3 totals 13 residues. CDR1 WNHNN and CDR2 SYGVQD come from the germline V gene (reference sequence). The J segment lost 9 bases and the V segment lost 4 bases, leaving 6 bases of the junction unmatched. CDR3 sequence (DNA): TGCGCCAGCAGTGCAGACAGGGTGGGTGAGCAGTTCTTC. This codes for CASSADRVGEQFF.

J is TRBJ2-1 and V is TRBV25-1; 7 nucleotides agree with TRBD2. With V trimmed by 2 bases and J by 2 bases, 6 bases remained unmatched. The CDR3 has 16 residues. The germline V gene encodes CDR1 MGHDK and CDR2 SYGVNS. CDR3 residues: CASSEAVTSPYNEQFF. The CDR3 DNA reads as TGTGCCAGCAGTGAAGCCGTGACTAGCCCCTACAATGAGCAGTTCTTC.

The DNA of the CDR3 is TGTGCCAGCAGCGCAAAGACAGGGGTCACAGATACGCAGTATTTT. Protein product: CASSAKTGVTDTQYF. J is TRBJ2-3 and V is TRBV5-6; TRBD1 matches at 8 bases. Germline trimming cut 4 bases from V and 2 bases from J; bases unmatched to any gene: 6. This CDR3 comprises 15 residues. Per germline, CDR1 SGHDT and CDR2 YYEEEE.